This T cell receptor beta chain was observed in a study of blood T cell repertoires in COVID-19. Study information: Sources were T cells, B-cell-depleted T cells, or PBMCs; the material itself was cDNA or gDNA.

The CDR3 spans 11 residues. Germline V gives CDR1 SQVTM, CDR2 ANQGSEA. The junction had 7 bases not matched to a gene; V was cut back by 7 bases and J by 7 bases. Measured with immunoSEQ multiplex PCR; TCRdb has only the in-frame clones, and not every one. The sample lists 110,000 or so clones; about 88% were seen once. The chain employs TRBV29-1 and TRBJ2-7; 7 nucleotides agree with TRBD2. The sample taken for sequencing was peripheral blood. The receptor was derived from a woman in her 70s who had recovered from COVID-19. The CDR3 loop is CSGSEGGEQYF. The CDR3 DNA follows: TGCAGCGGATCCGAGGGAGGGGAGCAGTACTTC.